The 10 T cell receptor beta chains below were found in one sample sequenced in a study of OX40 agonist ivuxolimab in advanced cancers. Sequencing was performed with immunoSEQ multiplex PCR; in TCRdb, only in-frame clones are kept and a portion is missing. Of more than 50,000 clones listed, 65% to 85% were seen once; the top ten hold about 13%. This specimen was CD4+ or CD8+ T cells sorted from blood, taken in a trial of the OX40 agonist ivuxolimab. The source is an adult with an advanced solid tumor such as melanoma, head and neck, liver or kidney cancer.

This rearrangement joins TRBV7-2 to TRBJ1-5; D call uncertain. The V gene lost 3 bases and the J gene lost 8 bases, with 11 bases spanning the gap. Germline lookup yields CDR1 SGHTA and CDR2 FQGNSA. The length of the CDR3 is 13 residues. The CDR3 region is CASSLSKDEPQHF. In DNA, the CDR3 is TGTGCCAGCAGCTTGAGTAAGGACGAGCCCCAGCATTTT.

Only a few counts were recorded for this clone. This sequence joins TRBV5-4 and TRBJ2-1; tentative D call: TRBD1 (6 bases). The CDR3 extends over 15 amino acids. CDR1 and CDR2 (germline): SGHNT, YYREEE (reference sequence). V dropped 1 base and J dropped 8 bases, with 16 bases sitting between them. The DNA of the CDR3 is TGTGCCAGCAGCTTGAGGACAGCCGGCGGCGATGAGCAGTTCTTC. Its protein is CASSLRTAGGDEQFF.

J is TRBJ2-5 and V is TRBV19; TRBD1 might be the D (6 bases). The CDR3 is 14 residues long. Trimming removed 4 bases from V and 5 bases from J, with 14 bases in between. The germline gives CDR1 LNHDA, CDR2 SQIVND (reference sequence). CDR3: CASSTRQVGETQYF. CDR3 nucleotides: TGTGCCAGTAGTACCAGACAGGTAGGGGAGACCCAGTACTTC. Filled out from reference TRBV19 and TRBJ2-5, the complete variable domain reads DGGITQSPKYLFRKEGQNVTLSCEQNLNHDAMYWYRQDPGQGLRLIYYSQIVNDFQKGDIAEGYSVSREKKESFPLTVTSAQKNPTAFYLCASSTRQVGETQYFGPGTRLLVL.

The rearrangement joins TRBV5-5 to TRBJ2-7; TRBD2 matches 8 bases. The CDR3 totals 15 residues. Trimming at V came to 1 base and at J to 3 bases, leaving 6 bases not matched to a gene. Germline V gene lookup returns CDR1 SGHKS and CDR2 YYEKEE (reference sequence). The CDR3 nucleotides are TGTGCCAGCAGCTTGAGTGTGACTAGCGACTACGAGCAGTACTTC. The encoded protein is CASSLSVTSDYEQYF. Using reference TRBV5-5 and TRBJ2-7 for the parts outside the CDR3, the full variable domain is DAGVTQSPTHLIKTRGQQVTLRCSPISGHKSVSWYQQVLGQGPQFIFQYYEKEERGRGNFPDRFSARQFPNYSSELNVNALLLGDSALYLCASSLSVTSDYEQYFGPGTRLTVT.

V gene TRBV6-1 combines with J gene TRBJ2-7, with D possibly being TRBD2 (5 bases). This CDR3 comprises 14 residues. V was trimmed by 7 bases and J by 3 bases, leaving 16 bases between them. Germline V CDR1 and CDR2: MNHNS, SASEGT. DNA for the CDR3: TGTGCCAGCATGGGTACAGCGGAGATCTACGAGCAGTACTTC. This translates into CASMGTAEIYEQYF.

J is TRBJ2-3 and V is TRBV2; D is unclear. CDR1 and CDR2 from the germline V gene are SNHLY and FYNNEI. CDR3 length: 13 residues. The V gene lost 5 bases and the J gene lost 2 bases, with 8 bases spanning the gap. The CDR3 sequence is CASSPPFTDTQYF. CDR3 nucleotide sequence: TGTGCCAGCAGTCCCCCCTTCACAGATACGCAGTATTTT.

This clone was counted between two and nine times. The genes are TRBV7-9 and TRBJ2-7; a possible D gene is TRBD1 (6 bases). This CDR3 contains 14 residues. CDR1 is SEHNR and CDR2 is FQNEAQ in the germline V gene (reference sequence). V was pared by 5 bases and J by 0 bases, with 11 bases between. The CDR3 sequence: CASSIGQNSYEQYF. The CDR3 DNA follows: TGTGCCAGCAGCATCGGACAGAACTCCTACGAGCAGTACTTC. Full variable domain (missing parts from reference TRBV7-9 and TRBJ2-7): DTGVSQNPRHKITKRGQNVTFRCDPISEHNRLYWYRQTLGQGPEFLTYFQNEAQLEKSRLLSDRFSAERPKGSFSTLEIQRTEQGDSAMYLCASSIGQNSYEQYFGPGTRLTVT.

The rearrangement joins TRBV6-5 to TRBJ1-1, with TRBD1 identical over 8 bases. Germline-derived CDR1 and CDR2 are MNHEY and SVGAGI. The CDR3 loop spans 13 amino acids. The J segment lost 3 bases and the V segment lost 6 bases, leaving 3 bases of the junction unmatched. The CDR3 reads CASSLTGDTEAFF. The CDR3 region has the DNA TGTGCCAGCAGCCTGACAGGGGACACTGAAGCTTTCTTT.

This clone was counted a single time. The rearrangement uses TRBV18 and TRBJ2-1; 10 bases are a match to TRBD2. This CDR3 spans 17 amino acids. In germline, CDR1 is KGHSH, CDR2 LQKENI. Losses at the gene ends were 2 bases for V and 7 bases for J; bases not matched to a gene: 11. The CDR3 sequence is CASSPNSAGGVRNEQFF. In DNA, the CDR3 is TGTGCCAGCTCACCAAACTCAGCGGGAGGGGTAAGGAATGAGCAGTTCTTC.

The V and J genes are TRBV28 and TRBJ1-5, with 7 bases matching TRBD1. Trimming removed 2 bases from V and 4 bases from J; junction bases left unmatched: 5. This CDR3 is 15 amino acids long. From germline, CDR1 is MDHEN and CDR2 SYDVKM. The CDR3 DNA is TGTGCCAGCAGTTTAAGGACAGGAGCTAATCAGCCCCAGCATTTT. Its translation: CASSLRTGANQPQHF.